The T cell receptor (beta chain) described here comes from a study of CD8+CD57+ T cells in acquired aplastic anemia. Study summary: An average of about 3.2 ug of DNA was obtained from sorted CD4+ and CD8+ cells. Mean read depth for CD4+ cells from healthy donors was some 11 million. Study-wide findings and caveats: Controls did not differ significantly from patients in CD8+ Simpson's diversity. Under 35 was the count of CD8+ CDR3 sequences that patients shared with controls.

J gave up 3 bases and V 8 bases, and 14 bases lay outside the gene matches. Germline V CDR1 and CDR2: MDHEN, SYDVKM. The CDR3 totals 16 residues. Genomic DNA provided the template from which TCR beta VDJ and CDR3 profiles were obtained. Using its own MiXCR run on the reads, TCRdb lists one record per CDR3 protein. This sample yields around 400,000 distinct CDR3 sequences, of which roughly 64% are seen a single time; around 4% belongs to the top ten. This clonotype was counted at least ten times. What it binds is unknown. The chain has TRBV28 and TRBJ2-5; 8 bases agree with TRBD2. The clonotype originates from a human donor in good health, serving as a control. Sequencing input: sorted CD4+, CD8+, or CD8+CD57+ T cells (not recorded which) from PBMCs. CDR3 sequence: CASSSRSGGWEETQYF. The CDR3 nucleotides are TGTGCCAGCTCCTCCCGAAGCGGGGGATGGGAAGAGACCCAGTACTTC.